This T cell receptor beta chain originates from a study of CD8 T cells in Susac syndrome. From blood CD8+ and CD4+ T cells, the TCR beta chain was sequenced. As controls, healthy donors matched for age and sex were used. Bulk CD8+ and CD4+ cells came from magnetic negative isolation; CD8+ TEMRA by FACS. Details on this clonotype: Its antigen is currently unknown.

The CDR3 sequence is 14 residues long. V was pared by 2 bases and J by 8 bases, with 4 bases of the junction left unmatched. RNA, at about 0.45 to 1 ug, was reverse transcribed with random hexamers. TCRdb called the immunoSEQ multiplex PCR reads again in MiXCR, with one record for every CDR3 protein. The sample carries about 130,000 distinct CDR3 sequences, over 85% recorded once. Study results and caveats: As the study acknowledged, the number of individuals in its TCR sequencing and HLA analysis was relatively small.

The chain joins TRBV12-3 or TRBV12-4 to TRBJ2-1, with TRBD1 identical over 9 bases. The sequence was obtained from a human donor in good health. Specimen: CD4+ T cells from PBMCs. The CDR3, as DNA: TGTGCCAGCAGTTTAACAGGGGGCCTCGATGAGCAGTTCTTC. Protein: CASSLTGGLDEQFF.